This T cell receptor beta chain was observed in a study of T cells in Graves' hyperthyroidism and ophthalmopathy. Findings and limits, study-wide: Ophthalmopathy was model-predicted a median approximately 6.4 months pre-onset.

A roughly 9.3 ml volume of fresh peripheral blood provided the PBMCs. This CDR3 has 16 residues. Germline V CDR1 and CDR2: MNHEY, SVGAGI. The V and J ends lost 0 bases and 6 bases, in that order; junction bases with no gene match: 4. Amplification of TCR beta CDR3 regions was performed using RNA transcripts as template. Using the HTBI primer set, a first-round RT-PCR was run on the TCR CDR3. Using its own MiXCR run on the multiplex PCR reads, TCRdb lists one record per CDR3 protein. The repertoire includes about 480,000 distinct CDR3 sequences, around 15% of them detected once, and 15% to 20% sits in the top ten. This clonotype was detected only a few times. The antigen is unknown.

This TCR was sampled from a woman aged 18-29 years with Graves' hyperthyroidism. The V call is TRBV6-5, the J call TRBJ2-1; the match to TRBD2 covers 11 bases. Specimen: blood. The CDR3 DNA follows: TGTGCCAGCAGTTACTCCCCACTAGCGGGAGTCAATGAGCAGTTCTTC. Protein product: CASSYSPLAGVNEQFF.